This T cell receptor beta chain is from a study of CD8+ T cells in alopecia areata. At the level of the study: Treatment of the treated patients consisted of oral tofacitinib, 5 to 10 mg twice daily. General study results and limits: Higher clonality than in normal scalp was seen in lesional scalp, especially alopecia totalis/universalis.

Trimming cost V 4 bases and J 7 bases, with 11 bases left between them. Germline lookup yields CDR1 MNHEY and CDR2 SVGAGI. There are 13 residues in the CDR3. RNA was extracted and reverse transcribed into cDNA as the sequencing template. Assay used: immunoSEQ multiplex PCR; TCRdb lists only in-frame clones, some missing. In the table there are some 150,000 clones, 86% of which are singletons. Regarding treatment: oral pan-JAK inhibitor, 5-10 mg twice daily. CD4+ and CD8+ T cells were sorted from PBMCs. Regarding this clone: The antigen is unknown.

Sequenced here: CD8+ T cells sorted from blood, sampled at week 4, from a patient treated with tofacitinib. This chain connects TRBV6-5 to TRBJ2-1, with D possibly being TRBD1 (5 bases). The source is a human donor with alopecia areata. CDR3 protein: CASSSARANEQFF. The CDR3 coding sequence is TGTGCCAGCAGTTCTGCCAGGGCGAATGAGCAGTTCTTC.